The rows below give T cell receptor beta chains drawn from one sample of a study of cytomegalovirus exposure and HLA in healthy donors. Sequencing was performed with immunoSEQ multiplex PCR; in TCRdb, only in-frame clones are kept and a portion is missing. The sample carries a few hundred thousand clones, 70% to 90% recorded once. The sequencing sample was made of PBMCs. These TCRs come from a woman aged 18-29 years in good health and CMV-seronegative. The CDR3 runs from the conserved cysteine through the conserved F or W. The order of the fields is V gene, clone size, D gene, J gene, CDR3 DNA, CDR3 protein. The D gene is left open where the match is weak. Expanded clones are given a class, and other clones once, few, many or no size at all.

TRBV7-8	.	TRBD1	TRBJ2-1	TGTGCCAGCAGCTGGGACAGGGGGCTCTACAATGAGCAGTTCTTC	CASSWDRGLYNEQFF
TRBV6-1	.	.	TRBJ2-7	TGTGCCAGCAGCGACTTCGACAGAACATCCTACGAGCAGTACTTC	CASSDFDRTSYEQYF
TRBV13	.	TRBD2	TRBJ2-7	TGTGCCAGCGGATCTAGCGGGGGGGAACGCGAGCAGTACTTC	CASGSSGGEREQYF
TRBV6-5	.	.	TRBJ2-7	TGTGCCAGCTTTCGAGGATACGAGCAGTACTTC	CASFRGYEQYF
TRBV6-5	.	.	TRBJ1-1	TGTGCCAGCAGTTACCAGGCCGCGAACACTGAAGCTTTCTTT	CASSYQAANTEAFF
TRBV30	.	.	TRBJ2-5	TGTGCCTGGAGTGGCGGGGCCAAGTACCAAGAGACCCAGTACTTC	CAWSGGAKYQETQYF
TRBV5-4	.	.	TRBJ1-1	TGTGCCAGCAGCCCCCAGTCCATGAACACTGAAGCTTTCTTT	CASSPQSMNTEAFF
TRBV19	.	TRBD2	TRBJ2-1	TGTGCCAGCCGCCGGACTAGCGGATACAATGAGCAGTTCTTC	CASRRTSGYNEQFF
TRBV2	.	TRBD1	TRBJ2-1	TGTGCCAGCATGACAGGGGTGTCCTACAATGAGCAGTTCTTC	CASMTGVSYNEQFF
TRBV28	.	.	TRBJ2-7	TGTGCCAGCAGTCCAGGACAGTTCACGGGCGAGCAGTACTTC	CASSPGQFTGEQYF
TRBV6-1	.	.	TRBJ1-1	TGTGCCAGCAGTGAAGCATATGGGAGACTCGCGATGAACACTGAAGCTTTCTTT	CASSEAYGRLAMNTEAFF
TRBV27	.	TRBD1	TRBJ1-1	TGTGCCAGCAGTCAGAGACAGGGTCGCCAGAGCGAAGCTTTCTTT	CASSQRQGRQSEAFF
TRBV13	.	.	TRBJ1-5	TGTGCCAGCAGCTTCCACGACTCTGGCAATCAGCCCCAGCATTTT	CASSFHDSGNQPQHF
TRBV5-6	once	.	TRBJ2-7	TGTGCCAGCAGCTTGGGAACAGGGACCTACGAGCAGTACTTC	CASSLGTGTYEQYF
TRBV4-1	.	TRBD1	TRBJ1-4	TGCGCCAGCAGCCAACTCCAGGGGGCCATGGGCGAAAAACTGTTTTTT	CASSQLQGAMGEKLFF
TRBV11-3	.	.	TRBJ1-2	TGTGCCAGCAGCTTAGATCTTATCGTCTATGGCTACACCTTC	CASSLDLIVYGYTF
TRBV6-5	.	TRBD1	TRBJ1-6	TGTGCCAGCAGTTACTCGGTGGGACAGTTTAATTCACCCCTCCACTTT	CASSYSVGQFNSPLHF
TRBV29-1	once	TRBD1	TRBJ1-2	TGCAGCGCTAGGGACAGGGGTTTCTATGGCTACACCTTC	CSARDRGFYGYTF
TRBV2	.	TRBD2	TRBJ2-2	TGTGCCAGCAGTGCCGGGACTAGCGTAACAAACACCGGGGAGCTGTTTTTT	CASSAGTSVTNTGELFF